This passage covers 17 T cell receptor beta chains from one sample sequenced in a study of T cells after somatic rescue of genetic block (dated by TCRdb to about 2020). The library was produced with the immunoSEQ multiplex PCR assay. The table comes from immuneACCESS by way of TCRdb, which keeps in-frame sequences with V and J called. Part of the clones is missing from these tables; in studies checked, under half for an unresolved V gene and the rest for unknown reasons. This sample has tens of thousands of clones in its table, and 85% to 95% of those were observed once. The ten most abundant clones make up approximately 2.9% of the sample. Input material: peripheral blood mononuclear cells (PBMCs). The receptors derive from a man in his forties.

The table lists this clone with a few counts. The chain carries TRBV6-4 and TRBJ2-3; 8 bases are shared with TRBD2. Unmatched junction bases numbered 8, after V lost 2 bases and J lost 4 bases. The germline V gene has CDR1 MRHNA and CDR2 SNTAGT. The CDR3 totals 16 residues. The CDR3 protein is CASSDVGSGGADTQYF. DNA of the CDR3: TGTGCCAGCAGTGACGTGGGGAGCGGGGGTGCAGATACGCAGTATTTT.

This chain joins TRBV2 and TRBJ2-1; 10 nucleotides align to TRBD2. The germline V gene has CDR1 SNHLY and CDR2 FYNNEI. This CDR3 comprises 16 residues. V was pared by 6 bases and J by 5 bases, with 10 bases of the junction left unmatched. The CDR3 coding sequence is TGTGCCAGCAGAGTCACTAGCGGGATACCGAACAATGAGCAGTTCTTC. This translates into CASRVTSGIPNNEQFF.

The V call is TRBV29-1, the J call TRBJ1-2, with D uncertain. Deletions cut 4 bases from V and 4 bases from J, with 13 bases between. The CDR3 is made up of 13 amino acids. Germline CDR1 and CDR2: SQVTM and ANQGSEA. CDR3: CSVVQGLGYGYTF. The DNA for the CDR3 is TGCAGCGTTGTTCAAGGGCTGGGCTATGGCTACACCTTC.

The V call is TRBV19, the J call TRBJ1-4; D remains ambiguous. Germline V CDR1 and CDR2: LNHDA, SQIVND (reference sequence). Between the trimmed V and J ends, which lost 6 bases and 4 bases, there was a span of 12 bases. The CDR3 length is 14 residues. In DNA form, the CDR3 reads TGTGCCAGTAGAGGTCAGGACCGTAATGAAAAACTGTTTTTT. Its protein is CASRGQDRNEKLFF. Variable domain in full (rest from reference TRBV19 and TRBJ1-4): DGGITQSPKYLFRKEGQNVTLSCEQNLNHDAMYWYRQDPGQGLRLIYYSQIVNDFQKGDIAEGYSVSREKKESFPLTVTSAQKNPTAFYLCASRGQDRNEKLFFGSGTQLSVL.

This rearrangement joins TRBV7-9 to TRBJ2-7, with 12 nucleotides matching TRBD1. The CDR3 covers 17 residues. The germline V gene has CDR1 SEHNR and CDR2 FQNEAQ (reference sequence). V lost 4 bases to trimming and J lost 4 bases; unmatched junction nucleotides: 11. The CDR3 nucleotides read TGTGCCAGCAGCTCCCCCTTCGGGACAGGGGGCAGGTACGAGCAGTACTTC. Residues: CASSSPFGTGGRYEQYF.

This clone was detected a few times. V gene TRBV7-9 combines with J gene TRBJ1-4, with D unresolved. Trimming removed 2 bases at V and 8 bases at J, with 12 bases between. Germline-derived CDR1 and CDR2 are SEHNR and FQNEAQ (reference sequence). The CDR3 runs 14 residues. For the CDR3, the DNA is TGTGCCAGCAGCTTAATCACCCTGGGGGAAAAACTGTTTTTT. This encodes CASSLITLGEKLFF.

J is TRBJ2-3 and V is TRBV28; D unclear. Germline loops: CDR1 MDHEN, CDR2 SYDVKM. This CDR3 contains 16 residues. V shed 2 bases and J shed 0 bases, with 12 bases lying between them. This CDR3 reads CASSLLAGPSTDTQYF. CDR3 in DNA: TGTGCCAGCAGTTTACTCGCAGGACCTAGCACAGATACGCAGTATTTT.

The chain carries TRBV18 and TRBJ2-5, with D possibly matching TRBD2 (6 bases). Per germline, CDR1 KGHSH and CDR2 LQKENI. Trimming shortened V by 2 bases and J by 5 bases, and 18 bases separated the two germline ends. The CDR3 contains 16 residues. CDR3 sequence reads: CASSPSTGVRGETQYF. The CDR3 bases are TGTGCCAGCTCACCATCAACGGGGGTAAGGGGTGAGACCCAGTACTTC.

This clone was detected only once. The chain couples TRBV2 to TRBJ2-5; D is ambiguous. Between the trimmed V and J ends, which lost 4 bases and 0 bases, there was a span of 6 bases. This CDR3 has 13 amino acids. Germline-derived CDR1 and CDR2 are SNHLY and FYNNEI. CDR3 DNA: TGTGCCAGCAGTGGGACCCACCAAGAGACCCAGTACTTC. Translated: CASSGTHQETQYF. Together with reference TRBV2 and TRBJ2-5, the CDR3 gives the full variable domain: EPEVTQTPSHQVTQMGQEVILRCVPISNHLYFYWYRQILGQKVEFLVSFYNNEISEKSEIFDDQFSVERPDGSNFTLKIRSTKLEDSAMYFCASSGTHQETQYFGPGTRLLVL.

The genes are TRBV6-6 and TRBJ2-7; TRBD2 matches 9 bases. Germline-derived CDR1 and CDR2 are MNHNY and SVGAGI (reference sequence). This CDR3 spans 15 amino acids. The V gene end was trimmed by 0 bases and the J gene end by 2 bases; junction bases not matched to a gene: 2. The CDR3 DNA is TGTGCCAGCAGTTACTCGCCTAGCGGGACCTACGAGCAGTACTTC. Protein product: CASSYSPSGTYEQYF.

The CDR3 region has the DNA TGTGCCAGCAGCTTGGGGGAGCGGGAAAGCGAGCAGTACTTC. Encoded protein: CASSLGERESEQYF. The chain is built from TRBV5-4 and TRBJ2-7, with 7 bases that match TRBD2. The CDR3 spans 14 residues. After removal of 0 bases from V and 6 bases from J, the junction contained 6 bases not matched to a gene. CDR1 and CDR2 (germline): SGHNT, YYREEE (reference sequence).

The chain combines TRBV6-1 with TRBJ2-5; perhaps D is TRBD1 or TRBD2 (7 bases each). V lost 6 bases and J 5 bases, leaving 16 bases between the germline ends. This CDR3 comprises 14 residues. The germline gives CDR1 MNHNS, CDR2 SASEGT. In nucleotides, the CDR3 is TGTGCCAGCAGGCCAGGGGGGGCCCGGGAGACCCAGTACTTC. This translates into CASRPGGARETQYF.

In its sample, this clone was seen once. The genes are TRBV14 and TRBJ1-6; TRBD1 agrees at 7 bases. The CDR3 extends over 15 amino acids. The trim removed 1 base at V and 9 bases at J, leaving 6 bases unmatched. Per germline, CDR1 SGHDN and CDR2 FVKESK. CDR3 sequence reads: CASSQARQGGSPLHF. The CDR3 DNA follows: TGTGCCAGCAGCCAAGCGAGGCAGGGGGGTTCACCCCTCCACTTT. The variable domain in full, with the rest retrieved from reference TRBV14 and TRBJ1-6, is EAGVTQFPSHSVIEKGQTVTLRCDPISGHDNLYWYRRVMGKEIKFLLHFVKESKQDESGMPNNRFLAERTGGTYSTLKVQPAELEDSGVYFCASSQARQGGSPLHFGNGTRLTVT.

This rearrangement joins TRBV5-1 to TRBJ1-2; TRBD1 is a possible D gene (5 bases). Trimming stripped 4 bases from V and 8 bases from J, with 18 bases between. The CDR3 covers 14 residues. CDR1 and CDR2 (germline): SGHRS, YFSETQ. CDR3 coding DNA: TGCGCCAGCAGCGTAAACGCCCCTTGGGGGGGCTACACCTTC. Translation gives CASSVNAPWGGYTF. The full variable domain, with the rest looked up from reference TRBV5-1 and TRBJ1-2, is KAGVTQTPRYLIKTRGQQVTLSCSPISGHRSVSWYQQTPGQGLQFLFEYFSETQRNKGNFPGRFSGRQFSNSRSEMNVSTLELGDSALYLCASSVNAPWGGYTFGSGTRLTVV.

The chain combines TRBV6-6 with TRBJ2-3; no firm D call. CDR1 and CDR2 from the germline V gene are MNHNY and SVGAGI (reference sequence). The CDR3 runs 16 residues. The germline V and J ends were trimmed by 8 bases and 1 base, with 19 bases remaining between them. The CDR3 here is CASSNSGYLGTDTQYF. Here the CDR3 DNA reads TGTGCCAGCTCCAACTCCGGGTACTTGGGCACAGATACGCAGTATTTT.

The genes are TRBV19 and TRBJ2-2, with 10 nucleotides matching TRBD2. This CDR3 region has 15 residues. The germline gives CDR1 LNHDA, CDR2 SQIVND (reference sequence). V shed 10 bases, J shed 7 bases, and the junction held 12 bases outside the gene matches. Here the CDR3 reads CATQGLAGESGELFF. CDR3 sequence (DNA): TGTGCCACCCAGGGGCTAGCGGGAGAGAGCGGGGAGCTGTTTTTT.

The chain joins TRBV7-8 to TRBJ2-3; D could derive from TRBD1 or TRBD2 (5 bases each). Trimming left V 2 bases short and J 14 bases short, with 14 bases between. The CDR3 extends over 12 amino acids. Germline CDR1 reads SGHVS; CDR2 reads FQNEAQ. The CDR3 protein is CASSLRARGRYF. In nucleotides, the CDR3 is TGTGCCAGCAGCTTACGGGCGAGGGGACGGTATTTT.